This TCR beta chain was profiled in a study of cytomegalovirus exposure and HLA in healthy donors (TCRdb year 2017). Regarding the complete study: According to an earlier analysis of 450 to 650 of the donors, some 180 million T cells yielded 90 million to 140 million unique TCR beta sequences and around 300 Gb of sequence data. A later genetic analysis used genome-wide SNP genotypes for 398 of the 666 donors, treating that subset as a discovery cohort. Among the roughly 400 genotyped donors, around 81% belonged to the genetic ancestry cluster associated with self-reported Caucasian donors. Roughly 5 DR-DQ haplotypes were handled as single units for association and clustering because linkage in the cohort was strong. The number of donors typed differed by locus, with about 620-630 for A, B, C, DRB1 and DQB1, 522 for DQA1, 606 for DPA1, and 450 to 480 for DPB1. To study patterns of TCR occurrence, a later analysis re-analyzed previously published TCR beta repertoires from around 700 donors and added high-resolution HLA genotyping. The T cell repertoires of roughly 660 subjects were profiled by immunosequencing and related to cytomegalovirus serostatus. To predict cytomegalovirus infection status, the study brought together high-throughput TCR immunosequencing, statistical association of individual TCRs with disease status, and machine learning. Every repertoire in the discovery cohort had been generated on one and the same sequencing platform. In an earlier analysis of over 550 of the donors, high-throughput TCR beta sequencing was used to judge whether each TCR beta V gene segment behaved as functional or pseudogenic. Among 398 genotyped donors of the cohort, an average of approximately 240,000 unique TCR beta nucleotide sequences were sequenced per donor, 15% to 20% of them non-productive. Class I and class II HLA loci were covered by the typing at four-digit resolution. In the later analysis, no new phenotypic data were used to find candidate immune exposures; instead, reliance was placed on TCR beta sequences and their occurrence across donors. Donor age, sex, ethnicity and CMV serostatus were compiled alongside the repertoire data. The study was designed to test whether signatures of past pathogen exposure could be identified by cataloging public T cell receptors. An early release that covered 500 to 800 HLA-typed donors contained approximately 300 gigabases of sequencing data and 65 million to 100 million unique TCR sequences. Along with the approximately 650-subject first cohort, a separate validation cohort of more than 90 different subjects was used.

The cohort was made up of 500 to 850 healthy bone marrow donors. Cohort members were all nominally healthy when sampled, although unrecorded immune exposures were likely present. The donor was CMV seronegative and was included in the group of approximately 350 seronegative cohort members. Every donor gave a peripheral blood sample, and the peripheral blood mononuclear cells from that sample were used for TCR beta sequencing. Genomic DNA extraction from the blood cell samples was performed with the Qiagen DNeasy Blood Extraction Kit. The method was the immunoSEQ multiplex PCR assay. The multiplex PCR relied on a mix of 60 forward primers for TCR Vbeta segments and 13 reverse primers for TCR Jbeta segments. The CDR3 region of rearranged TCR beta genes was amplified from genomic DNA by a multiplex PCR assay. Amplified TCR beta libraries were sequenced as 87-base-pair reads on the Illumina HiSeq System. The published analysis was carried out like this. Across the 670 or so repertoires, a later analysis counted some 81 million unique TCR beta chains, roughly 11 million of which were shared by at least two donors. A nearest-neighbor algorithm error-corrected the raw reads and collapsed the reads into unique sequences, merging closely related sequences to remove PCR and sequencing errors. To assign V, D and J gene segments, CDR3 sequences were aligned to IMGT reference sequences. Each retained sequence needed at least a six-nucleotide match to both a V gene segment and a J gene segment. Rearrangements were called productive when the CDR3 lacked stop codons and stayed in frame with V and J; all others were non-productive. CDR3 was defined according to IMGT convention as the region running from the second conserved V-encoded cysteine to the conserved J-encoded phenylalanine. The earlier analysis of 550 to 650 of the donors excluded any sequence lacking an unambiguous match to a single V gene segment. In an earlier analysis of approximately 590 of the donors, V segments were called functional above 56.7% productive rearrangements and were called segregating when the between-donor standard deviation exceeded 5%. A statistical classification framework was built for diagnosing cytomegalovirus status from the catalog of TCR beta chain sequences. V and J gene assignment, in a later analysis, came from comparing TCR nucleotide sequences with IMGT/GENE-DB human TR gene sequences. Using the TCRdist pipeline, a later analysis assigned CDR3 sequences along with most-parsimonious VDJ recombination scenarios. In a later analysis, every TCR beta chain was defined by the combination of its CDR3 amino acid sequence and its V-gene family, and reads without a unique V-gene family were dropped. To address suspected cross-contamination and a sequencing artifact, a later analysis removed 550 to 750 highly shared, low-generation-probability nucleotide sequences. For each public chain, a later analysis derived a clonal expansion index from normalized ranks of inferred template counts within each repertoire. In a later analysis, generation probabilities were computed using a VDJ recombination model fitted to out-of-frame rearrangements, and the results were checked against IGoR. A later analysis scored TCR-TCR, TCR-HLA and TCR-CMV co-occurrence with hypergeometric tests, applying a repertoire-size bias correction to TCR pairs. False discovery rates were estimated in a later analysis by permuting HLA or CMV assignments 20 times. In a later analysis, co-occurring TCRs were grouped using DBSCAN, and TCRdist sequence similarity was added for clustering within HLA-allele-positive subsets. Repertoires with fewer than 30,000 or more than 120,000 public chains were left out of co-occurrence clustering, as were a handful of repertoires with anomalous nucleotide sharing. What TCRdb holds here is the immuneACCESS table cut down to in-frame rearrangements. Part of the clones is not present; checked against another copy, under half of the missing clones reflect an unresolved V gene, and the others are unexplained. For V, J and clone size, that table is used; D and trimming come from the DNA. The sample profile shows about 170,000 clones; 60% to 80% of them were found once. The top ten hold 2.5% to 3% of the sample.

The study at large found these results: The cohort was sequenced for TCR beta chains only, and without alpha or paired-chain data the features that could be detected were limited. The classifier was reported to diagnose cytomegalovirus status with high specificity and sensitivity in both the original cohort and the validation cohort. In an earlier analysis of 587 of the donors, most TCR beta V segments appeared in productive rearrangements about 87% or about 30% of the time, broadly matching IMGT annotations. Most TCR sequences were observed very rarely across donors, whereas some public TCRs were present in many individuals. A further reported finding was that TCR beta sequences accurately predicted the HLA-A and HLA-B alleles for most subjects in the first cohort. Assigning TCR associations to individual alleles was difficult when HLA alleles, especially DR and DQ, strongly co-occurred. An association between a missense DCLRE1C variant and V-gene and J-gene trimming of TCR beta chains was found in a later genetic analysis and replicated in an independent cohort. In a later analysis, several top co-occurrence clusters were reported to appear linked to parvovirus B19, influenza, CMV and Epstein-Barr virus. Correlated functional status among segregating V segments might be attributable to linkage disequilibrium, but an unknown experimental factor could not be ruled out. A few of the identified cytomegalovirus-associated TCR beta chains were confirmed in vitro to be specific for cytomegalovirus antigens. HLA typing was unavailable for some donors at each locus, so association tests used only the typed subset. In a later genetic analysis, fewer N-insertions in productive TCRs were reported among donors in an Asian-associated ancestry cluster than the approximately 670-donor mean. According to the authors, the approach could potentially be generalized to other disease states and immunological phenotypes. At a false discovery rate of 0.05, a later analysis linked 16,000 or so TCR beta sequences to specific HLA alleles. In a later analysis, TCR association rates were found to vary across HLA loci, with the most associated TCRs seen for DRB1 alleles and the fewest for HLA-C alleles. Because counts were too low, some 17 rarely observed V segments, including chromosome 9 orphons, were excluded from the earlier analysis of some 590 of the donors. A later analysis found that most CMV-associated TCR beta chains appeared HLA-restricted, with HLA associations seemingly driven largely by CMV exposure. Presence/absence analyses assumed roughly uniform sequencing depth across donors, an assumption that may not hold. Immune exposure information for the cohort was limited to CMV serostatus. Some IMGT-functional V segments, including TRBV6-2 and TRBV6-3, could not be distinguished by the 87-base-pair reads and were therefore excluded. A group of highly shared sequence variants was considered likely to be a technical artifact of the sequencing pipeline. In a later analysis, HLA-associated TCR beta chains were found to be more clonally expanded and to have lower generation probabilities than equally common non-associated chains. In the study, approximately 150 TCR beta chains were listed as associated with cytomegalovirus.

Including cysteine and phenylalanine, the CDR3 has 13 amino acids. Of the read, only the CDR3 DNA is kept; its 39 bases are in frame from base 1. Trimming removed 1 base from V and 9 bases from J, leaving 12 bases between the germline ends. Taken from the germline V gene, the CDR1 and CDR2 loops are SGHAT and FQNNGV. With respect to this clone: Its antigen is unknown. Base qualities are not provided; no much larger clone lies one nucleotide away.

This receptor chain uses TRBV11-2 and TRBJ1-2; tentative D gene TRBD1, with 5 bases matching. Sequenced: PBMCs. This receptor was taken from a man aged 35 to 55 in good health and CMV-seronegative. The base sequence is TGTGCCAGCAGCTTAGGCAGGGTCAGCAGCTACACCTTC. The translation is CASSLGRVSSYTF.